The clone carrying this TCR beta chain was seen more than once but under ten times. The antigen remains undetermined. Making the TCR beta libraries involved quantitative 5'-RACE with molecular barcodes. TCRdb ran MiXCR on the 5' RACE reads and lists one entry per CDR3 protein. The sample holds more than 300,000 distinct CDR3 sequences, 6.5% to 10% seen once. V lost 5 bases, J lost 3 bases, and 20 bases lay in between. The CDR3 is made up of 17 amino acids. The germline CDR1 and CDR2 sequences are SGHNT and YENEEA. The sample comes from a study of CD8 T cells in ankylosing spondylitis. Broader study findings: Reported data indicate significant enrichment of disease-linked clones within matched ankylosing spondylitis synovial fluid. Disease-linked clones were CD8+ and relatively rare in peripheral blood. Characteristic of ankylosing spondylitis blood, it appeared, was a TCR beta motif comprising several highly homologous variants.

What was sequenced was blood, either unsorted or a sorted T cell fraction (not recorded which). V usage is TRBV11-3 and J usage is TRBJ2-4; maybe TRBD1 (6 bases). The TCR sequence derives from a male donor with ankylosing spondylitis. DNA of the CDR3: TGTGCCAGCAGCACAAAAGGGGCAGGGGTCGTCAAAAACATTCAGTACTTC. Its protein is CASSTKGAGVVKNIQYF.